The 5 T cell receptor beta chains listed next were all sequenced from one sample in a study of blood T cell repertoires in COVID-19. TCRdb keeps only in-frame clones here, not all; method: immunoSEQ multiplex PCR. Among around 290,000 clones, about 88% were seen once, and the ten largest hold under 2.5%. Sequencing was performed on PBMCs or T cells enriched from blood (not recorded which). Receptors originate from a woman aged 60-75 years in a cohort exposed to, infected with or recovered from COVID-19 (not recorded which).

A single count supports this clone. The rearrangement joins TRBV5-4 to TRBJ2-7, with 9 bases identical to TRBD1. This CDR3 is 15 amino acids long. V trimming: 2 bases; J trimming: 1 base; junction bases outside the gene matches: 4. The germline V gene has CDR1 SGHNT and CDR2 YYREEE (reference sequence). CDR3 bases: TGTGCCAGCAGCTTTGGACAGGGGCGTTCCTACGAGCAGTACTTC. Translated, it gives CASSFGQGRSYEQYF.

This sequence joins TRBV7-6 and TRBJ2-1, with 7 bases that match TRBD2. V lost 1 base and J lost 8; bases outside the gene matches: 14. The CDR3 has 17 residues. In germline, CDR1 is SGHVS, CDR2 FNYEAQ. CDR3 in amino acids: CASSLVLAEGDLDEQFF. In nucleotides, the CDR3 is TGTGCCAGCAGCTTAGTGCTAGCGGAGGGTGATCTGGATGAGCAGTTCTTC.

V and J are TRBV9 and TRBJ2-2; possible D gene TRBD1, 6 bases. Germline CDR1 reads SGDLS; CDR2 reads YYNGEE. V was pared by 0 bases and J by 8 bases, with 8 bases between. This CDR3 has 13 residues. CDR3 region: CASSVVGAGELFF. Here the CDR3 DNA reads TGTGCCAGCAGCGTAGTGGGGGCAGGGGAGCTGTTTTTT. The full variable domain, completed using reference TRBV9 and TRBJ2-2, is DSGVTQTPKHLITATGQRVTLRCSPRSGDLSVYWYQQSLDQGLQFLIQYYNGEERAKGNILERFSAQQFPDLHSELNLSSLELGDSALYFCASSVVGAGELFFGEGSRLTVL.

This clone was counted a single time. The chain combines TRBV2 with TRBJ1-4; 12 bases map to TRBD1. The CDR3 runs to 16 residues. V was pared by 4 bases and J by 2 bases, with 2 bases of the junction left unmatched. Germline V CDR1 and CDR2: SNHLY, FYNNEI. The DNA for the CDR3 is TGTGCCAGCAGTGGGGACAGGGGGCTGACTAATGAAAAACTGTTTTTT. It yields the protein CASSGDRGLTNEKLFF.

The chain joins TRBV25-1 to TRBJ2-7; 9 bases are a match to TRBD1. Losses at the gene ends were 3 bases for V and 4 bases for J; bases not matched to a gene: 4. Per the germline V gene, CDR1 is MGHDK and CDR2 is SYGVNS. CDR3 length: 14 amino acids. The CDR3 loop is CASSDGTGLYEQYF. The CDR3 nucleotides read TGTGCCAGCAGTGATGGGACAGGGCTATACGAGCAGTACTTC.